These T cell receptor beta chains were read from a single sample in a study of OX40 agonist ivuxolimab in advanced cancers. Measured with immunoSEQ multiplex PCR; TCRdb has only the in-frame clones, and not every one. The data contain 50,000 to 65,000 clones, roughly 80% of them seen just once; the ten biggest clones take up roughly 3.7%. Sequences were derived from CD4+ or CD8+ T cells sorted from blood, sampled in a trial of the OX40 agonist ivuxolimab. These TCRs come from an adult with an advanced solid tumor such as melanoma, head and neck, liver or kidney cancer. The CDR3 runs from the conserved cysteine through the conserved F or W. Fields, in order: CDR3 length, clone size, V gene, J gene, D gene, CDR3 DNA, CDR3 protein. The D gene is left open where the match is weak. Size values are once, few and many counts, or a class for expanded clones, and some rows have none.

15	-	TRBV5-1	TRBJ2-7	TRBD2	TGCGCCAGCAGAGTGGGACTAGCGGGAACCTACGAGCAGTACTTC	CASRVGLAGTYEQYF
16	-	TRBV5-1	TRBJ1-6	-	TGCGCCAGCAGCTTGGACAGGGTTGAATATAATTCACCCCTCCACTTT	CASSLDRVEYNSPLHF
16	-	TRBV2	TRBJ2-1	-	TGTGCCAGCAGTGAAGACTCTTACCTATCCTACAATGAGCAGTTCTTC	CASSEDSYLSYNEQFF
16	-	TRBV5-6	TRBJ2-3	TRBD2	TGTGCCAGCAGCCAGGGCAGCGGGGGGCGGGCAGATACGCAGTATTTT	CASSQGSGGRADTQYF
14	-	TRBV5-6	TRBJ1-4	-	TGTGCCAGCAGCTCGGTGGGGGCTAATGAAAAACTGTTTTTT	CASSSVGANEKLFF
14	-	TRBV19	TRBJ1-1	-	TGTGCCAGTAGTATACAGATTTTGAACACTGAAGCTTTCTTT	CASSIQILNTEAFF
18	-	TRBV11-2	TRBJ1-6	-	TGTGCCAGCAGCTCCCTTACCCCAGGGTTCAACTATAATTCACCCCTCCACTTT	CASSSLTPGFNYNSPLHF
15	once	TRBV28	TRBJ1-3	-	TGTGCCAGCCTCTCCGGACAGCCCTCTGGAAACACCATATATTTT	CASLSGQPSGNTIYF
13	-	TRBV5-8	TRBJ1-1	-	TGTGCCAGCAGCCCAGCGGAGATCACTGAAGCTTTCTTT	CASSPAEITEAFF
15	-	TRBV30	TRBJ1-2	TRBD1	TGTGCCTGGAGCCGCACCGGGACAGGGAGCTATGGCTACACCTTC	CAWSRTGTGSYGYTF
15	-	TRBV5-4	TRBJ2-3	-	TGTGCCAGCAGCGAAAAAGCGGGTACCACAGATACGCAGTATTTT	CASSEKAGTTDTQYF
15	-	TRBV9	TRBJ1-1	-	TGTGCCAGCAGCGTATCCAAGTGGCTGAACACTGAAGCTTTCTTT	CASSVSKWLNTEAFF
15	-	TRBV27	TRBJ1-4	TRBD1	TGTGCCAGCAGTCTCCGACAGGGAACTAATGAAAAACTGTTTTTT	CASSLRQGTNEKLFF
14	-	TRBV6-4	TRBJ1-2	TRBD1	TGTGCCAGCAGTCTGACAGGGACTACCTATGGCTACACCTTC	CASSLTGTTYGYTF
15	-	TRBV19	TRBJ1-4	-	TGTGCCAGTAGTTCCCCGGGACGGGGATCCGAAAAACTGTTTTTT	CASSSPGRGSEKLFF
17	once	TRBV7-2	TRBJ1-1	TRBD1	TGTGCCAGCAGCTTAGAGGGGGCAGGGGGCTGGGTCACTGAAGCTTTCTTT	CASSLEGAGGWVTEAFF
19	-	TRBV5-1	TRBJ1-1	TRBD1	TGCGCCAGCAGCTTGTCCCCCCAGGGGGCGTTGAAAGGTAACACTGAAGCTTTCTTT	CASSLSPQGALKGNTEAFF
17	once	TRBV5-5	TRBJ1-5	-	TGTGCCAGCAGCTTGTCCGGGATGCGATATAGCAATCAGCCCCAGCATTTT	CASSLSGMRYSNQPQHF
16	-	TRBV9	TRBJ2-2	TRBD1	TGTGCCAGCAGCGTACTAGACAGGGTGAGCACCGGGGAGCTGTTTTTT	CASSVLDRVSTGELFF
18	-	TRBV4-2	TRBJ1-2	TRBD1	TGTGCCAGCAGCCACCTGTACCGGGACAGGGGGCTGGCTGGTGGCTACACCTTC	CASSHLYRDRGLAGGYTF
14	few	TRBV29-1	TRBJ2-7	TRBD1	TGCAGCGTTGAGGACAGGGGGATCATGGGCGAGCAGTACTTC	CSVEDRGIMGEQYF
14	few	TRBV7-2	TRBJ1-1	-	TGTGCCAGCAGCCGCAACTGGGGGGACACTGAAGCTTTCTTT	CASSRNWGDTEAFF
19	-	TRBV14	TRBJ1-6	-	TGTGCCAGCAGCCAAGAAGGCGGCATTGACGCGTTCTATAATTCACCCCTCCACTTT	CASSQEGGIDAFYNSPLHF
15	once	TRBV7-2	TRBJ1-2	-	TGTGCCAGCAGCTTATCGACAGGTACTAACTATGGCTACACCTTC	CASSLSTGTNYGYTF
13	-	TRBV12-5	TRBJ1-3	-	TGTGCTAGTGGTTTGGATACTGGAAACACCATATATTTT	CASGLDTGNTIYF
15	many	TRBV18	TRBJ1-5	-	TGTGCCAGCTCACAGTCGACGGGGAGAAATCAGCCCCAGCATTTT	CASSQSTGRNQPQHF
13	-	TRBV7-1	TRBJ1-2	-	TGTGCCAGCAACACAGGACCGGCCTATGGCTACACCTTC	CASNTGPAYGYTF
12	-	TRBV5-1	TRBJ1-2	-	TGCGCCAGCAGATTTGAGGGAAATGGCTACACCTTC	CASRFEGNGYTF
13	few	TRBV29-1	TRBJ2-3	TRBD2	TGCAGCGATCGGACTAGCGGGACAGATACGCAGTATTTT	CSDRTSGTDTQYF
15	-	TRBV4-1	TRBJ1-3	-	TGCGCCAGCAGCCAAGATACCGCCGCTGGAAACACCATATATTTT	CASSQDTAAGNTIYF
14	-	TRBV2	TRBJ2-7	-	TGTGCCAGCAGTGAAGCTCCGGGACCTTACGAGCAGTACTTC	CASSEAPGPYEQYF
15	once	TRBV19	TRBJ1-2	TRBD1	TGTGCCAGTAGTATACCCGCTACAGGGGGCATAGGCTACACCTTC	CASSIPATGGIGYTF
14	-	TRBV7-8	TRBJ2-7	-	TGTGCCAGCAGTCCCCAGGGAGTTTCTAACGAGCAGTACTTC	CASSPQGVSNEQYF
14	-	TRBV19	TRBJ1-6	TRBD1	TGTGCCAGTCCGACTAGGGGGCAGGGATCACCCCTCCACTTT	CASPTRGQGSPLHF
15	-	TRBV5-1	TRBJ1-3	TRBD1	TGCGCCAGCGCGACAGGGTACAGCTCTGGAAACACCATATATTTT	CASATGYSSGNTIYF
15	-	TRBV5-1	TRBJ2-3	TRBD2	TGCGCCAGCAGCCCTAGCGGGACGGGCACAGATACGCAGTATTTT	CASSPSGTGTDTQYF
14	-	TRBV27	TRBJ2-4	-	TGTGCCAGCAGTTTATTACAGGCCAAAAACATTCAGTACTTC	CASSLLQAKNIQYF
13	-	TRBV7-9	TRBJ1-1	-	TGTGCCAGCAGCCTCGGGGGGGGTGCTGAAGCTTTCTTT	CASSLGGGAEAFF
12	-	TRBV11-1	TRBJ1-6	-	TGTGCCAGCAGCCGGGGAAATTCACCCCTCCACTTT	CASSRGNSPLHF
15	-	TRBV5-4	TRBJ2-7	-	TGTGCCAGCACTTCCGCGATAGGGGCACAGCGAGTGCAGTACTTC	CASTSAIGAQRVQYF
15	few	TRBV9	TRBJ2-3	-	TGTGCCAGCAGCGCCGCGGGGGCCCCCACAGATACGCAGTATTTT	CASSAAGAPTDTQYF
12	-	TRBV29-1	TRBJ2-5	-	TGCAGCGTTAGGACAGCGCAAGAGACCCAGTACTTC	CSVRTAQETQYF
12	-	TRBV5-6	TRBJ1-2	TRBD1	TGTGCCAGCAGCTTTGACAGGGACGGCTACACCTTC	CASSFDRDGYTF
13	-	TRBV4-3	TRBJ1-3	-	TGCGCCAGCAGCCAGGTGGAAGGAAACACCATATATTTT	CASSQVEGNTIYF
16	-	TRBV5-4	TRBJ1-2	-	TGTGCCAGCAGCTTGGATGGGGGTACCTTTAACTATGGCTACACCTTC	CASSLDGGTFNYGYTF
13	-	TRBV9	TRBJ1-1	-	TGTGCCAGCACCCGACAGGAGAACACTGAAGCTTTCTTT	CASTRQENTEAFF
14	-	TRBV5-8	TRBJ2-3	-	TGTGCCAGCAGCTTGGGCAGGGGAACAGATACGCAGTATTTT	CASSLGRGTDTQYF
17	-	TRBV11-2	TRBJ1-3	TRBD1	TGTGCCAGCAGCCCCCGGACAGGGGGGAGCTCTGGAAACACCATATATTTT	CASSPRTGGSSGNTIYF
14	-	TRBV29-1	TRBJ2-5	TRBD2	TGCAGCGTTGGGGGTGGGGGGGTAGAAGAGACCCAGTACTTC	CSVGGGGVEETQYF
15	-	TRBV19	TRBJ2-3	TRBD1	TGTGCCAGTAGCAGCGGGACAGGGAACACAGATACGCAGTATTTT	CASSSGTGNTDTQYF
15	-	TRBV7-3	TRBJ1-1	-	TGTGCCAGCAGCTTAGAGGCAGTAAAGAACACTGAAGCTTTCTTT	CASSLEAVKNTEAFF
16	once	TRBV19	TRBJ1-1	TRBD1	TGTGCCAGTAGTAGTCGGGCCGGGACAGGGAACACTGAAGCTTTCTTT	CASSSRAGTGNTEAFF
13	-	TRBV9	TRBJ1-2	-	TGTGCCAGCAGCGTAGGAGGGGTTGCTGGCTACACCTTC	CASSVGGVAGYTF
13	once	TRBV14	TRBJ1-1	-	TGTGCCAGCAGCCACTTGCCTAACACTGAAGCTTTCTTT	CASSHLPNTEAFF
15	once	TRBV18	TRBJ2-1	TRBD2	TGTGCCAGCTCACCAACTAGCGGGAGCTACAATGAGCAGTTCTTC	CASSPTSGSYNEQFF